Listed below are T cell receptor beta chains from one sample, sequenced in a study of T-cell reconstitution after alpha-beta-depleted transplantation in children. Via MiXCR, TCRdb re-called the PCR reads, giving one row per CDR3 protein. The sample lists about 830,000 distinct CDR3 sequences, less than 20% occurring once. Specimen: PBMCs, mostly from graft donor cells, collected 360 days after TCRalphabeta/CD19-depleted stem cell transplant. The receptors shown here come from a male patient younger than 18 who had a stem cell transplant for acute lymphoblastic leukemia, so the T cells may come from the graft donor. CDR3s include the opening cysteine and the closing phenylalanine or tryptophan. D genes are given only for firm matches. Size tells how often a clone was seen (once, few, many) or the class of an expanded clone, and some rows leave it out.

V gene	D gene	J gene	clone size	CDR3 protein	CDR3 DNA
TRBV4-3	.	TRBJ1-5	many	CASSSRRSNQPQHF	TGCGCCAGCAGCTCCCGACGGAGCAATCAGCCCCAGCATTTT
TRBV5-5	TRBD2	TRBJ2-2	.	CASSFGDGLDYTGELFF	TGTGCCAGCAGCTTTGGGGATGGACTAGACTACACCGGGGAGCTGTTTTTT
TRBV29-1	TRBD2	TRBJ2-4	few	CSVITTSGRTKNIQYF	TGCAGCGTTATCACAACTAGCGGGAGAACCAAAAACATTCAGTACTTC
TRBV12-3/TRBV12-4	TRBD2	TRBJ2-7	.	CASRNTGTTGEQYF	TGTGCCAGCAGAAACACCGGGACTACCGGCGAGCAGTACTTC
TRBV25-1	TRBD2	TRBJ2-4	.	CASSQLRTSGRRGSKNIQYF	TGTGCCAGCAGCCAACTTAGGACTAGCGGGAGAAGGGGGTCCAAAAACATTCAGTACTTC
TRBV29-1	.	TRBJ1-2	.	CSATLTGGYTF	TGCAGCGCCACCCTCACGGGAGGCTACACCTTC
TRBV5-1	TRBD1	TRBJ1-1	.	CASSLGTGVTEAFF	TGCGCCAGCAGCTTAGGGACAGGGGTGACTGAAGCTTTCTTT
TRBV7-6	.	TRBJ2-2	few	CASSFEGSQYGELFF	TGTGCCAGCAGCTTCGAGGGATCCCAATACGGGGAGCTGTTTTTT
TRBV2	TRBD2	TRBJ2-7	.	CASGELAGLYEQYF	TGTGCCAGCGGGGAACTAGCGGGTTTATACGAGCAGTACTTC
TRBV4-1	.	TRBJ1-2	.	CASSQDQGLTGTYGYTF	TGCGCCAGCAGCCAAGACCAGGGTTTGACAGGAACTTATGGCTACACCTTC
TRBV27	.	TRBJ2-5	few	CASSDYRDETQYF	TGTGCCAGCAGCGACTATCGGGATGAGACCCAGTACTTC
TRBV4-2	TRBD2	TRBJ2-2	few	CASSLRKTAGAGELFF	TGTGCCAGCAGCCTAAGGAAGACAGCGGGAGCCGGGGAGCTGTTTTTT
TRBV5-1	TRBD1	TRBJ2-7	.	CATRGLSSYEQYF	TGCGCGACCAGGGGGCTCTCCTCCTACGAGCAGTACTTC
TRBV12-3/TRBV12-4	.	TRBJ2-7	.	CASTFGGGSYEQYF	TGTGCCAGCACCTTCGGGGGAGGCTCCTACGAGCAGTACTTC
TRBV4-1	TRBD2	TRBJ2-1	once	CASSPRLAGSSYNEQFF	TGCGCCAGCAGCCCCAGACTAGCGGGCTCCTCCTACAATGAGCAGTTCTTC
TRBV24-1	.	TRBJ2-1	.	CATSDPGSGLCPYNEQFF	TGTGCCACCAGTGATCCGGGGTCAGGCCTTTGTCCCTACAATGAGCAGTTCTTC
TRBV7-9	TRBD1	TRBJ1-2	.	CASSLVGDSRRF	TGTGCCAGCAGCTTAGTGGGGGACAGCCGGCGTTTC
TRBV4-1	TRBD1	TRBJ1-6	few	CASSQDPGQGTSPLHF	TGCGCCAGCAGCCAAGATCCGGGACAGGGGACATCACCCCTCCACTTT
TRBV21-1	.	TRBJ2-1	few	CASSKDASGRACANEQFF	TGTGCCAGCAGCAAAGACGCAAGCGGGAGGGCCTGTGCGAATGAGCAGTTCTTC
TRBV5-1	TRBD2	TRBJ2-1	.	CASSSGLAGVIYNEQFF	TGCGCCAGCAGCTCAGGACTAGCGGGAGTAATCTACAATGAGCAGTTCTTC
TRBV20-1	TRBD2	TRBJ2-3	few	CSARDPSGSRPDTQYF	TGCAGTGCTAGAGATCCCAGCGGGAGTCGCCCAGATACGCAGTATTTT
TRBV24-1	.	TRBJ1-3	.	CATKGKHGNTIYF	TGTGCCACTAAGGGTAAACATGGAAACACCATATATTTT
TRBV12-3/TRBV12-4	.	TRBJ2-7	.	CASGPPYEQYF	TGTGCCAGCGGCCCTCCCTACGAGCAGTACTTC
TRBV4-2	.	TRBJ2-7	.	CASSVRDSPQEQYF	TGTGCCAGCAGCGTCCGGGACTCCCCGCAGGAGCAGTACTTC
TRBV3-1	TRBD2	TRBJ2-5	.	CASSQDPGLAEFQETQYF	TGTGCCAGCAGCCAAGATCCGGGACTAGCGGAATTCCAAGAGACCCAGTACTTC
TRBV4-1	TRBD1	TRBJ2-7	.	CASSDFRDRRSYEQYF	TGCGCCAGCAGCGACTTCCGGGACAGGAGATCCTACGAGCAGTACTTC
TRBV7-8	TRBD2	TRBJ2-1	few	CASRKGRGGMDNEQFF	TGTGCCAGCCGGAAAGGGCGGGGAGGGATGGACAATGAGCAGTTCTTC
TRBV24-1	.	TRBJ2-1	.	CATSPSQRPYNEQFF	TGTGCCACCAGTCCCTCCCAAAGGCCCTACAATGAGCAGTTCTTC
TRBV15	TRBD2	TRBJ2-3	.	CATSGLAGITDTQYF	TGTGCCACCAGCGGACTAGCGGGGATCACAGATACGCAGTATTTT
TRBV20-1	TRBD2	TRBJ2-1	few	CSATIVLSGTTLYNEQFF	TGCAGTGCTACTATCGTCCTGTCCGGGACTACCCTTTACAATGAGCAGTTCTTC
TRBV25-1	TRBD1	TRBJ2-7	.	CASSALGQGSYEQYF	TGTGCCAGCAGTGCCCTGGGACAGGGCTCCTACGAGCAGTACTTC
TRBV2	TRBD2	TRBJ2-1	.	CASLEQLTSGPSYNEQFF	TGTGCCAGCTTGGAGCAGCTGACTAGCGGGCCATCCTACAATGAGCAGTTCTTC
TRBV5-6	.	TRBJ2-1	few	CASSLAVWVNEQFF	TGTGCCAGCAGCTTAGCAGTCTGGGTCAATGAGCAGTTCTTC
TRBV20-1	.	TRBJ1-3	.	CSARDLGTASVAIYF	TGCAGTGCTAGAGATTTAGGAACAGCCTCTGTTGCCATATATTTT
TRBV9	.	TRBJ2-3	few	CASSVGLSRGGTDTQYF	TGTGCCAGCAGCGTTGGACTCAGCCGGGGAGGCACAGATACGCAGTATTTT
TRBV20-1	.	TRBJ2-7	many	CSASRSLDNEQYF	TGCAGTGCTAGCCGGTCCCTGGACAACGAGCAGTACTTC
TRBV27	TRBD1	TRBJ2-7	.	CASSLEGQVPNEQYF	TGTGCCAGCAGTTTAGAGGGACAGGTCCCCAACGAGCAGTACTTC
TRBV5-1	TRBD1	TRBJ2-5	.	CASSFMGQPQETQYF	TGCGCCAGCAGCTTTATGGGACAGCCCCAAGAGACCCAGTACTTC
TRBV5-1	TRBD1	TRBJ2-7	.	CASSLSRTGGTEQYF	TGCGCCAGCAGCTTATCCAGGACAGGGGGAACCGAGCAGTACTTC
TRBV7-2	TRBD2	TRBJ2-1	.	CASNGAGTSLYNEQFF	TGTGCCAGCAACGGAGCCGGGACTAGCCTATACAATGAGCAGTTCTTC
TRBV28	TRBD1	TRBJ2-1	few	CASSLDTGGKYNEQFF	TGTGCCAGCAGTTTAGACACAGGGGGAAAGTACAATGAGCAGTTCTTC
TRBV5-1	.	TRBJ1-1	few	CASSLERAGNEAFF	TGCGCCAGCAGCTTAGAAAGGGCCGGGAATGAAGCTTTCTTT
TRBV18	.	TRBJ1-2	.	CASSPETGYTF	TGTGCCAGCTCACCAGAGACTGGCTACACCTTC
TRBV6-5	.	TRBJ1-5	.	CASSYGDRQPQHF	TGTGCCAGCAGTTACGGCGACAGACAGCCCCAGCATTTT
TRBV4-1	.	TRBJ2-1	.	CASSQEDETYNEQFF	TGCGCCAGCAGCCAAGAAGACGAGACCTACAATGAGCAGTTCTTC
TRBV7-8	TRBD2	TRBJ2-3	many	CASSPLERGGSRTDTQYF	TGTGCCAGCAGCCCCCTAGAGAGGGGCGGGAGCCGCACAGATACGCAGTATTTT
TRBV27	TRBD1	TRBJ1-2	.	CASSGPDRAGGGYTF	TGTGCCAGCAGCGGTCCAGACAGGGCAGGGGGAGGCTACACCTTC
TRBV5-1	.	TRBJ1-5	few	CASSSSTETSNQPQHF	TGCGCCAGCAGCTCTTCGACAGAGACCAGCAATCAGCCCCAGCATTTT
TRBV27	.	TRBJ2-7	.	CASSFGSRAYEQYF	TGTGCCAGCAGTTTTGGGAGTAGAGCCTACGAGCAGTACTTC
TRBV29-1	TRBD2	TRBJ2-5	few	CSVEGGEETQYF	TGCAGCGTTGAGGGAGGGGAAGAGACCCAGTACTTC
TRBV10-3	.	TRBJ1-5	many	CAISDYTGTRRQPQHF	TGTGCCATCAGTGATTACACCGGGACAAGAAGACAGCCCCAGCATTTT
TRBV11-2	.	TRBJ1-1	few	CASSRTGVNTEAFF	TGTGCCAGCAGCCGGACGGGAGTGAACACTGAAGCTTTCTTT
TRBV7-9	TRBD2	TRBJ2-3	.	CASSLVTSGSRTDTQYF	TGTGCCAGCAGCTTAGTGACTAGCGGGAGTAGGACAGATACGCAGTATTTT